This paragraph covers one T cell receptor beta chain sequence. No antigen is known for it. The data stem from a study of neoadjuvant anti-PD-1 for oral cavity cancer. Study-wide findings and caveats: Only a few patients per response group were TCR-analyzed; validation needed.

Per germline, CDR1 SGHAT and CDR2 FQNNGV. The CDR3 extends over 14 amino acids. V was clipped by 1 base and J by 4 bases; unmatched bases: 2. Sequenced by immunoSEQ multiplex PCR; TCRdb stores in-frame clones only, minus some. Of roughly 15,000 clones listed, roughly two thirds were seen once; the top ten hold 2% to 2.5%. The rearrangement joins TRBV11-2 to TRBJ2-5, with TRBD2 identical over 8 bases. The source of this sequence is a person aged 35-79 years with oral cavity squamous cell carcinoma. The sample consisted of PBMCs, taken before nivolumab (anti-PD-1) treatment. The CDR3 is CASSLAGGGETQYF. The CDR3 nucleotides read TGTGCCAGCAGCTTAGCGGGAGGGGGAGAGACCCAGTACTTC.